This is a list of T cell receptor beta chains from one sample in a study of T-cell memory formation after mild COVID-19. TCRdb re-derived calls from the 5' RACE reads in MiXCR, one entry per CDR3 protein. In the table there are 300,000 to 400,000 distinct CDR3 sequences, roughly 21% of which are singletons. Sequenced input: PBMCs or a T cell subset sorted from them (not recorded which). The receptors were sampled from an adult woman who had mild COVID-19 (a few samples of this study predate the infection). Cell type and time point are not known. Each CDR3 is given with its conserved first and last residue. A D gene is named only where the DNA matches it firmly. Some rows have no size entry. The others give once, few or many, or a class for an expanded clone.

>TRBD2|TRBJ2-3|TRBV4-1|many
TGCGCCAGCAGCCAAGGACTGCGGGGGGAGAGGACAGATACGCAGTATTTT
CASSQGLRGERTDTQYF
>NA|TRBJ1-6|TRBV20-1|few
TGCAGTGCTAGAGATGGGCGGCGACTGAATTCACCCCTCCACTTT
CSARDGRRLNSPLHF
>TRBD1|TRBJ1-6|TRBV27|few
TGTGCCAGCAGTTTACGACAGGGGAATTCACCCCTCCACTTT
CASSLRQGNSPLHF
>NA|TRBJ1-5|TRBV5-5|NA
TGTGCCAGCAGCTTCACTCGACAGACATATAGCAATCAGCCCCAGCATTTT
CASSFTRQTYSNQPQHF
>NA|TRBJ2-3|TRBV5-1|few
TGCGCCAGCAGCTTGGAAACGTACTCCACCTCCACAGATACGCAGTATTTT
CASSLETYSTSTDTQYF
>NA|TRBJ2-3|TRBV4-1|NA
TGCGCCAGCAGCCCTAGTGGCGTTAGCACAGATACGCAGTATTTT
CASSPSGVSTDTQYF
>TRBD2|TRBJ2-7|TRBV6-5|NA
TGTGCCAGCAGTCCAATCACCCTGGGGGGGTCCTACGAGCAGTACTTC
CASSPITLGGSYEQYF
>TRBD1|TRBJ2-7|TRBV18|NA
TGTGCCAGCTCACCTCTACCGGGACAGGGAGGCGAGCAGTACTTC
CASSPLPGQGGEQYF
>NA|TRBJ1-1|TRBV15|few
TGTGCCACCATCGGGTCCGGCCTTGAAGCTTTCTTT
CATIGSGLEAFF
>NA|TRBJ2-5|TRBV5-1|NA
TGCGCCAGCAGCTTGGCGGCTAGTGAAGAGACCCAGTACTTC
CASSLAASEETQYF
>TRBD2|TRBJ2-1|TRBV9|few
TGTGCCAGCAGCGGGTTGGGACTAAACAGTGAGCAGTTCTTC
CASSGLGLNSEQFF
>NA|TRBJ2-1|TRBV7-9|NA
TGTGCCAGCAGCTTAGCCGGTCATGGTTACAATGAGCAGTTCTTC
CASSLAGHGYNEQFF
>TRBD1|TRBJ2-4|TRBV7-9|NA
TGTGCCAGCAGCTTAGGAGGACAGGGGTTGGGGAACATTCAGTACTTC
CASSLGGQGLGNIQYF
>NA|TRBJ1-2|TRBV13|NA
TGTGCCAGCGCACTGCAGGGTTATGGCTACACCTTC
CASALQGYGYTF
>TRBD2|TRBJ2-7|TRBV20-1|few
TGCAGTGCTACCTTAGCGGGAGTTCGCGACGAGCAGTACTTC
CSATLAGVRDEQYF
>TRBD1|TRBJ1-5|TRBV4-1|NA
TGCGCCAGCAGCCGCGGGACAGGGGGAGGGCAGCCCCAGCATTTT
CASSRGTGGGQPQHF
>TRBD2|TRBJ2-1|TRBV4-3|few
TGCGCCAGCAGCCAAGCCTATCGTACTAGCGGGAGAGATGAGCAGTTCTTC
CASSQAYRTSGRDEQFF
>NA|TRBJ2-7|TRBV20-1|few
TGCAGTGCCCATGTTCCGCCCGACGAAAGCTACGAGCAGTACTTC
CSAHVPPDESYEQYF
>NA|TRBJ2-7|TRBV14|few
TGTGCCAGCGGTCGAGATTACGAGCAGTACTTC
CASGRDYEQYF
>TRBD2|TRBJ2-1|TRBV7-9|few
TGTGCCAGCAGCTATCACACGGGAGGGAATGAGCAGTTCTTC
CASSYHTGGNEQFF
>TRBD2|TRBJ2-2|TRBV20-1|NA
TGCAGTGCTAGATTCAAGCGGGAGGGCCGTGGCACCGGGGAGCTGTTTTTT
CSARFKREGRGTGELFF
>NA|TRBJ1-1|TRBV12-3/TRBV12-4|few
TGTGCCAGCACCCACGCCTACATGAACACTGAAGCTTTCTTT
CASTHAYMNTEAFF
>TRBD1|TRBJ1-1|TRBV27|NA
TGTGCCAGCAGTTCCCCGCCGGGACAGGGGCCGACGGCTTTCTTT
CASSSPPGQGPTAFF
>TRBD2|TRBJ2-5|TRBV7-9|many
TGTGCCAGCAGCTTGGATAGCGGGCGCGGGGAGACCCAGTACTTC
CASSLDSGRGETQYF
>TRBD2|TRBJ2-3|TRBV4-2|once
TGTGCCAGCAGCCAAGAAGGGCCGAGCGGGGGGGCTCATACGCAGTATTTT
CASSQEGPSGGAHTQYF
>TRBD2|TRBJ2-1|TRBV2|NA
TGTGCCAGCAGCCGCAGCGGGGGGGCCTCCTACAATGAGCAGTTCTTC
CASSRSGGASYNEQFF
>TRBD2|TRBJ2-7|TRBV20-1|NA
TGCAGTGCTAGAAGTCTAGCGGGAGTTGACGAGCAGTACTTC
CSARSLAGVDEQYF
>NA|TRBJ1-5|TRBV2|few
TGTGCCAGCAGTGCGGGGGCTGGTCAGCCCCAGCATTTT
CASSAGAGQPQHF
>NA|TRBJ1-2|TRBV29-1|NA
TGCAGCGTTGAAGGCTGGAACTATGGCTACACCTTC
CSVEGWNYGYTF
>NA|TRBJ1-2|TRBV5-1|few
TGCGCCAGCAGCTTGGGAGGACAGCCTTCCTATGGCTACACCTTC
CASSLGGQPSYGYTF
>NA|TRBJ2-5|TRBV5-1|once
TGCGCCAGCAGCCCGCCCCTCCAAGAGACCCAGTACTTC
CASSPPLQETQYF
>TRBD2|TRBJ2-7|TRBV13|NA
TGTGCCAGCAGCTTATGGACCGGGACTAACTCCTACGAGCAGTACTTC
CASSLWTGTNSYEQYF
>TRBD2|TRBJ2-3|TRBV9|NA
TGTGCCAGCAGCCCCCGAGCTAGCGGGAGCCCAGATACGCAGTATTTT
CASSPRASGSPDTQYF
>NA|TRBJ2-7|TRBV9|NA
TGTGCCAGCAGCGTTTCGAGCGCCTCCTACGAGCAGTACTTC
CASSVSSASYEQYF
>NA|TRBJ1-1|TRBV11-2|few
TGTGCCAGCAGCCGTATTTCTGAAGCTTTCTTT
CASSRISEAFF
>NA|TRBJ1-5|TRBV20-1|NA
TGCAGTGCTAGAGATCCCGGCAGGCAGCCCCAGCATTTT
CSARDPGRQPQHF
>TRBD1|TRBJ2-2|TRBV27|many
TGTGCCAGCAGTGACAGGGCTGGTACGAACACCGGGGAGCTGTTTTTT
CASSDRAGTNTGELFF
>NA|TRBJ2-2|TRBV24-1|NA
TGTGCCTCGGCCACGGTGAACACCGGGGAGCTGTTTTTT
CASATVNTGELFF
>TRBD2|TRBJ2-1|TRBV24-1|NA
TGTGCCACCAGTGACCCGGGACTAGCTCGCAATGAGCAGTTCTTC
CATSDPGLARNEQFF
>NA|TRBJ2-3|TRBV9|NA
TGTGCCAGCAGCGTAGGGGGGACGGGAGATACGCAGTATTTT
CASSVGGTGDTQYF
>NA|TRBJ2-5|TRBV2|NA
TGTGCCAGCAATGGCAATACAAGGAGAGAGACCCAGTACTTC
CASNGNTRRETQYF
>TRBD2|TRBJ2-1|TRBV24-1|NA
TGTGCCACCCGACAGCGGGAGGGCCTTTCCGATGAGCAGTTCTTC
CATRQREGLSDEQFF
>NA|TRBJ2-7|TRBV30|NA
TGTGCCTGGAGTGTTAGAGGCTCCTACGAGCAGTACTTC
CAWSVRGSYEQYF
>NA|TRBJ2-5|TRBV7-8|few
TGTGCCAGCAGCTTAGGGGTGTCGGACTTCCAAGAGACCCAGTACTTC
CASSLGVSDFQETQYF
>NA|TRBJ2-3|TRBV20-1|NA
TGCAGTGCTAGCAGGGGGGGGCAGAGCACAGATACGCAGTATTTT
CSASRGGQSTDTQYF
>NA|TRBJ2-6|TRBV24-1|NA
TGTGCCACCAGTGATCCCCAGGGTTCTGGGGCCAACGTCCTGACTTTC
CATSDPQGSGANVLTF
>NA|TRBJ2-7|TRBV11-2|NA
TGTGCCAGCAGCCCCTTATACAGCTACGAGCAGTACTTC
CASSPLYSYEQYF
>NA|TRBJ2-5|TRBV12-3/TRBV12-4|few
TGTGCCAGCAGTTGGGCCCAAGGGCCGGCCCAGTACTTC
CASSWAQGPAQYF
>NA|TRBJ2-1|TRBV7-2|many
TGTGCCAGCAGTCCCACGGGGGACCGCTACAATGAGCAGTTCTTC
CASSPTGDRYNEQFF
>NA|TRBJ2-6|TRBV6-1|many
TGTGCCAGCAGTGATCTAAGTGGGGCCAACGTCCTGACTTTC
CASSDLSGANVLTF
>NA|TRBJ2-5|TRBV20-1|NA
TGCAGTGCTAGAGTCGGTGTAGGAGAGACCCAGTACTTC
CSARVGVGETQYF
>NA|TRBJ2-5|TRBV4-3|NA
TGCGCCAGCAGCCATTCTAGCGCCAAGGAGACCCAGTACTTC
CASSHSSAKETQYF
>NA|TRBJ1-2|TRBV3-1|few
TGTGCCAGCAGCCCAGGCTCCGGGGGACTCTCTGGCTACACCTTC
CASSPGSGGLSGYTF